This TCR beta chain is drawn from a study of breast tumors, draining lymph nodes, adjacent tissues. Study conclusions and caveats: Tumor repertoires ranked between lymph nodes and nontumor tissue in diversity, with V and J gene preferences.

Axillary draining lymph nodes of breast cancer patients supplied the node samples. This clonotype was seen ten or more times. The antigen is unknown. One entry per CDR3 protein results from TCRdb running MiXCR on the multiplex PCR reads. The data contain some 150,000 distinct CDR3 sequences, approximately 20% of them singletons. This CDR3 contains 14 residues. The germline V gene encodes CDR1 SGHKS and CDR2 YYEKEE (reference sequence). Trimming stripped 0 bases from V and 0 bases from J, with 7 bases between. This chain uses TRBV5-5 with TRBJ2-7; no clear D. The specimen was axillary lymph node tissue. This TCR was recovered from a female donor with breast cancer. Some clones in this sample may be carry-over from other donors' samples. The CDR3 DNA follows: TGTGCCAGCAGCTTGGTTCGGAGCTCCTACGAGCAGTACTTC. Its translation is CASSLVRSSYEQYF.